This TCR beta chain was observed in a study of early T cells in non-severe SARS-CoV-2 infection. For the study at large: Investigators sequenced bulk RNA drawn from unsorted whole blood, and chains remained unpaired.

Per the germline V gene, CDR1 is DFQATT and CDR2 is SNEGSKA (reference sequence). The CDR3 totals 13 residues. Trimming cost V 2 bases and J 2 bases, with 7 bases left between them. This clonotype turned up a few times. Its antigen remains unknown. cDNA molecules, individually, were tagged with unique molecular identifiers. TCRdb recomputed calls from the 5' RACE reads with MiXCR, one row per CDR3 protein. The top ten hold approximately 0.9% of the sample, which has over 25,000 distinct CDR3 sequences, 5% to 7% seen once. The study's findings and limits: Matching against VDJdb likely underestimated virus-specific expansions, favoring anti-spike CD8.

The J gene is TRBJ2-1, the V gene TRBV20-1, with D possibly TRBD2 on 6 matching bases. This receptor was taken from an adult who was a healthcare worker with PCR-confirmed SARS-CoV-2 infection or an uninfected control (not recorded which). The sample taken for sequencing was whole blood. Here the CDR3 reads CSARSGAYNEQFF. The CDR3 DNA is TGCAGTGCTAGATCGGGGGCCTACAATGAGCAGTTCTTC.